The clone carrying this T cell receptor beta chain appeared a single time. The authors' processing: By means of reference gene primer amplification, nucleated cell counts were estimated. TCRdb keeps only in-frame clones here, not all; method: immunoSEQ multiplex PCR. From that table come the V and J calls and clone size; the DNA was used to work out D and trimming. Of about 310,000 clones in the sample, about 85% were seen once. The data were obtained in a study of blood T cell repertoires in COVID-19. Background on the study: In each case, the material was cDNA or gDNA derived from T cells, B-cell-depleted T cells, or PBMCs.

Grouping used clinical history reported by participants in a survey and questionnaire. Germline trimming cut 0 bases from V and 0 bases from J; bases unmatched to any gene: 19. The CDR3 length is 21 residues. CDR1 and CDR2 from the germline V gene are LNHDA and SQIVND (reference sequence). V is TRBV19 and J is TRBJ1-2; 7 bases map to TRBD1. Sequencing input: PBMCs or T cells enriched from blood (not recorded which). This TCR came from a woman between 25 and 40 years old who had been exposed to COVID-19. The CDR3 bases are TGTGCCAGTAGTATAGATCTGATCGCAAGTGGCGGGACAGCAACTAACTATGGCTACACCTTC. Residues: CASSIDLIASGGTATNYGYTF.